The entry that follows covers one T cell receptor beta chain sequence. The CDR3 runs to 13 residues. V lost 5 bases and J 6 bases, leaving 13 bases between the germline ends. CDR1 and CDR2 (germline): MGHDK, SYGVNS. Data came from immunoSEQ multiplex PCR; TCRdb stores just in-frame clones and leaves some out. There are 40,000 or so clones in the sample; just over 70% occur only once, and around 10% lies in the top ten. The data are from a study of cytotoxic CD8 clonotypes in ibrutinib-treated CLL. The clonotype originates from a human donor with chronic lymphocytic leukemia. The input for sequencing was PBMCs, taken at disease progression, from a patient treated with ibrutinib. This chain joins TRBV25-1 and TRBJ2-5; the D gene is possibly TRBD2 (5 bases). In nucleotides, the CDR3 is TGTGCCAGCAGTAAGGACTTCGGGAAGACCCAGTACTTC. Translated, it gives CASSKDFGKTQYF. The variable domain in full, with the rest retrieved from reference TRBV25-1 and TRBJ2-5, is EADIYQTPRYLVIGTGKKITLECSQTMGHDKMYWYQQDPGMELHLIHYSYGVNSTEKGDLSSESTVSRIRTEHFPLTLESARPSHTSQYLCASSKDFGKTQYFGPGTRLLVL.